A single sample is the source of the 31 T cell receptor beta chains below, sequenced in a study of T cell repertoires in cytomegalovirus infection. MiXCR, applied by TCRdb to the reads, yields one record per CDR3 protein. Found here are 650,000 to 900,000 distinct CDR3 sequences, approximately 32% of them singletons; the top ten hold under 15%. What these receptors recognize is not known. The sample consisted of cultured CD8+ T cells from PBMCs, taken from culture after CMV antigen stimulation. These receptors were obtained from a human donor in good health (CMV status not recorded). Some clones in this sample may be carry-over from other donors' samples.

The chain combines TRBV15 with TRBJ1-4; D is ambiguous. CDR1 and CDR2 from the germline V gene are LNHNV and YYDKDF (reference sequence). The ends were cut back, 0 bases at V and 6 bases at J, with 11 bases in the middle. The CDR3 loop spans 15 amino acids. CDR3 DNA sequence: TGTGCCACCAGCAGAGATTCAGCAGTAGATGAAAAACTGTTTTTT. Translation gives CATSRDSAVDEKLFF.

The chain has TRBV7-3 and TRBJ2-1; possible D gene TRBD2, 6 bases. CDR1 is SGHTA and CDR2 is FQGTGA in the germline V gene. V dropped 3 bases and J dropped 0 bases, with 12 bases sitting between them. This CDR3 is built from 16 residues. CDR3 loop: CASSLGTSPSYNEQFF. In nucleotides, the CDR3 is TGTGCCAGCAGCTTGGGGACTTCCCCCTCCTACAATGAGCAGTTCTTC.

This clonotype has a handful of counts. This chain joins TRBV3-1 and TRBJ2-1; 9 positions match TRBD2. V was pared by 4 bases and J by 4 bases, with 14 bases of the junction left unmatched. The CDR3 is made up of 18 amino acids. CDR1 and CDR2 from the germline V gene are LGHDT and YNNKEL (reference sequence). The CDR3: CASSPPPRAGGLYNEQFF. In DNA form, the CDR3 reads TGTGCCAGCAGCCCTCCTCCCCGGGCGGGGGGGCTGTACAATGAGCAGTTCTTC.

This sequence joins TRBV2 and TRBJ2-7, with D tentatively TRBD1 (6 bases). Trimming cost V 8 bases and J 0 bases, with 17 bases left between them. Germline CDR1 reads SNHLY; CDR2 reads FYNNEI. The CDR3 has 15 amino acids. The CDR3 sequence: CASCGQPPGSYEQYV. CDR3 nucleotide sequence: TGTGCCAGCTGCGGACAGCCCCCGGGCTCCTACGAGCAGTACGTC.

The chain has TRBV3-1 and TRBJ2-7; D is unresolved. The germline gives CDR1 LGHDT, CDR2 YNNKEL (reference sequence). Trimming shortened V by 0 bases and J by 2 bases, and 11 bases separated the two germline ends. The CDR3 spans 15 residues. In DNA form, the CDR3 reads TGTGCCAGCAGCCAAGATCAAAGTAACCCCTACGAGCAGTACTTC. Amino acids: CASSQDQSNPYEQYF.

The rearrangement joins TRBV28 to TRBJ2-7; D possibly uses TRBD1 or TRBD2 (5 bases each). Germline assignment: CDR1 MDHEN and CDR2 SYDVKM. The V and J ends lost 4 bases and 4 bases respectively, with 23 bases between them. This CDR3 is 17 amino acids long. The CDR3 reads CASSSSGLGERSYEQYV. In DNA, the CDR3 is TGTGCCAGCAGTTCCTCCGGACTGGGGGAAAGGTCTTACGAGCAGTACGTC.

This clonotype was recorded a few times. The chain has TRBV4-1 and TRBJ2-5, with D maybe TRBD1 (6 bases). Germline lookup yields CDR1 MGHRA and CDR2 YSYEKL. This CDR3 is built from 15 residues. V was cut by 1 base and J by 7 bases, with 16 bases left in between. CDR3 nucleotide sequence: TGCGCCAGCAGCCAAGGAAGGACAGCGAGGGGGACCCAGTACTTC. Residues: CASSQGRTARGTQYF.

This clonotype appeared a few times. The chain recombines TRBV6-5 with TRBJ1-2; D perhaps matches TRBD1 (6 bases). The germline V gene has CDR1 MNHEY and CDR2 SVGAGI. CDR3 length: 15 amino acids. V gave up 2 bases and J gave up 2 bases, with 12 bases separating them. The CDR3 region has the DNA TGTGCCAGCAGTTACGAGACAGGCGGCAACTATGGCTACACCTTC. Amino acids: CASSYETGGNYGYTF.

This clonotype was recorded a few times. The chain joins TRBV7-9 to TRBJ2-2; the D gene is possibly TRBD2 (7 bases). The CDR3 runs to 17 residues. V was clipped by 4 bases and J by 4 bases, with 19 bases between them. Per the germline V gene, CDR1 is SEHNR and CDR2 is FQNEAQ (reference sequence). Written as DNA, the CDR3 is TGTGCCAGCAGCTCCCGTGGGGGGGGGGCAAGCACCGGGGAGCTGTTTTTT. Protein: CASSSRGGGASTGELFF.

This clonotype occurred a few times. The V and J genes are TRBV7-9 and TRBJ2-3, with TRBD1 matching over 9 bases. V shed 5 bases, J shed 1 base, and the junction held 7 bases outside the gene matches. CDR1 SEHNR and CDR2 FQNEAQ come from the germline V gene (reference sequence). This CDR3 comprises 16 residues. The CDR3 is CASSVQGAGGTDTQYF. Written as DNA, the CDR3 is TGTGCCAGCAGCGTACAGGGGGCTGGAGGCACAGATACGCAGTATTTT.

The chain employs TRBV29-1 and TRBJ1-4, with unresolved D. The V gene lost 4 bases and the J gene lost 3 bases, with 21 bases spanning the gap. The CDR3 consists of 17 residues. In germline, CDR1 is SQVTM, CDR2 ANQGSEA. As DNA, the CDR3 is TGCAGCGTTGTTTCGGAGGGCAGTCCCGAACCTAATGAAAAACTGTTTTTT. Its translation: CSVVSEGSPEPNEKLFF.

The chain recombines TRBV4-3 with TRBJ1-5; D gene unclear. This CDR3 region has 15 residues. V lost 0 bases and J 5 bases, leaving 11 bases between the germline ends. Germline CDR1 LGHNA, CDR2 YSLEER. For the CDR3, the DNA is TGCGCCAGCAGCCAAGATGAGGGAACAGATCAGCCCCAGCATTTT. Its translation: CASSQDEGTDQPQHF.

This clonotype was recorded many times. The chain carries TRBV7-2 and TRBJ2-7; maybe TRBD1 (6 bases). Germline V CDR1 and CDR2: SGHTA, FQGNSA. CDR3 length: 14 amino acids. V was shortened by 3 bases and J by 2 bases, with 11 bases between the two germline ends. CDR3 in amino acids: CASSFGTKTYEQYV. The CDR3 DNA reads TGTGCCAGCAGCTTTGGGACAAAGACCTACGAGCAGTACGTC.

This clonotype was picked up one time. The chain joins TRBV3-1 to TRBJ2-3, with TRBD1 matching over 7 bases. Germline V gene lookup returns CDR1 LGHDT and CDR2 YNNKEL (reference sequence). The CDR3 spans 16 residues. Trimming took 3 bases from V and 2 from J; bases not matched to a gene: 8. The CDR3 sequence is CASSHSPGQTTDTQYF. The DNA for the CDR3 is TGTGCCAGCAGCCATAGTCCGGGACAGACCACAGATACGCAGTATTTT.

This clonotype was picked up a small number of times. This chain joins TRBV4-3 and TRBJ1-1, with D hard to call. CDR3 size: 15 residues. V lost 0 bases and J lost 7, with 15 bases in between. CDR1 and CDR2 from the germline V gene are LGHNA and YSLEER. The CDR3 sequence is CASSQETTEGDEAFF. In DNA, the CDR3 is TGCGCCAGCAGCCAAGAGACAACCGAGGGAGATGAAGCTTTCTTT.

The genes are TRBV4-1 and TRBJ1-1; tentative D call: TRBD1 (5 bases). The germline V gene has CDR1 MGHRA and CDR2 YSYEKL. The V and J ends lost 3 bases and 3 bases respectively, with 14 bases between them. This CDR3 contains 15 residues. DNA for the CDR3: TGCGCCAGCAGCCAGGCCAACGGGGGATACACTGAAGCTTTCTTT. Its protein product is CASSQANGGYTEAFF.

With respect to this clonotype: Relative to the germline gene, one junction end is altered; a read error may explain this. This sequence joins TRBV7-6 and TRBJ2-3; 9 nucleotides align to TRBD2. The CDR3 sequence is 15 residues long. Germline CDR1 SGHVS, CDR2 FNYEAQ. The CDR3 protein is CASSYSGGLTDTQYF. DNA of the CDR3: TGTGCTAGCAGCTATAGCGGGGGACTCACAGATACGCAGTATTTT.

The chain carries TRBV27 and TRBJ2-1; D may correspond to TRBD1 or TRBD2 (5 bases each). V was pared by 6 bases and J by 4 bases, with 19 bases between. Germline V gene sequence: CDR1 MNHEY, CDR2 SMNVEV (reference sequence). The CDR3 has 16 amino acids. CDR3 nucleotides: TGTGCCAGCAGAACCGGGACCCCACCCCTGTACAATGAGCAGTTCTTC. It is translated as CASRTGTPPLYNEQFF.

The CDR3 DNA is TGTGCCAGCAGCCAAGCCTACGGGAGCACTGAAGCTTTCTTT. As protein: CASSQAYGSTEAFF. The chain carries TRBV4-2 and TRBJ1-1; D gene uncertain. In germline, CDR1 is LGHNA, CDR2 YNFKEQ. The CDR3 consists of 14 residues. V was shortened by 1 base and J by 4 bases, with 10 bases between the two germline ends.

The chain uses TRBV7-8 and TRBJ1-1, with no clear D. The germline V and J ends were trimmed by 5 bases and 6 bases, with 13 bases remaining between them. Per germline, CDR1 SGHVS and CDR2 FQNEAQ. This CDR3 has 13 residues. The CDR3 sequence: CASSMKRAPEAFF. In DNA form, the CDR3 reads TGTGCCAGCAGCATGAAGAGGGCCCCTGAAGCTTTCTTT.

The V call is TRBV19, the J call TRBJ1-6; a possible D gene is TRBD1 (6 bases). This CDR3 comprises 12 residues. CDR1 and CDR2 (germline): LNHDA, SQIVND (reference sequence). Trimming took 3 bases from V and 11 from J, leaving 8 bases between them. The DNA of the CDR3 is TGTGCCAGTAGTATCTCAGGGGCACCCCTCCACTTT. This translates into CASSISGAPLHF.

The genes are TRBV7-9 and TRBJ2-3; possible D gene TRBD2, 5 bases. V was clipped by 1 base and J by 2 bases, with 13 bases between them. The CDR3 runs 16 residues. Germline values: CDR1 SEHNR, CDR2 FQNEAQ (reference sequence). CDR3 protein: CASSLGPGMDTDTQYF. In DNA form, the CDR3 reads TGTGCCAGCAGCTTAGGTCCGGGGATGGACACAGATACGCAGTATTTT.

Written as DNA, the CDR3 is TGTGCCAGCAGGGCTGAAGCTTTCTTT. Protein product: CASRAEAFF. The rearrangement links TRBV9 to TRBJ1-1; the D is unclear. This CDR3 has 9 residues. V was cut by 5 bases and J by 6 bases, with 2 bases left in between. Germline lookup yields CDR1 SGDLS and CDR2 YYNGEE.

The chain couples TRBV19 to TRBJ2-5, with TRBD1 matching 9 bases. This CDR3 contains 16 residues. Germline CDR1 LNHDA, CDR2 SQIVND (reference sequence). The V segment lost 5 bases and the J segment 1 base; nucleotides outside the gene matches: 8. The CDR3 loop is CASSLPGTGLQETQYF. In nucleotides, the CDR3 is TGTGCCAGTAGTCTACCCGGGACAGGGCTCCAAGAGACCCAGTACTTC.

V and J are TRBV2 and TRBJ2-7; D uncertain. V lost 1 base, J lost 2 bases, and 6 bases lay in between. Germline V gene sequence: CDR1 SNHLY, CDR2 FYNNEI. The CDR3 consists of 13 residues. CDR3 loop: CASSEDQTYEQYV. The DNA of the CDR3 is TGTGCCAGCAGTGAAGATCAAACCTACGAGCAGTACGTC.

This clonotype was counted a few times. The V gene is TRBV11-3, the J gene TRBJ2-2; 10 bases agree with TRBD1. CDR1 and CDR2 (germline): SGHNT, YENEEA. The V and J ends lost 5 bases and 6 bases, in that order; junction bases with no gene match: 9. The CDR3 is made up of 16 amino acids. Here the CDR3 DNA reads TGTGCCAGCAGCCACAGGGACAGGGGATTCGCCGGGGAGCTGTTTTTT. Protein sequence: CASSHRDRGFAGELFF.

V and J are TRBV27 and TRBJ1-5; TRBD1 might be the D (5 bases). The V and J ends lost 4 bases and 5 bases respectively, with 12 bases between them. Germline loops: CDR1 MNHEY, CDR2 SMNVEV (reference sequence). The CDR3 has 14 amino acids. The CDR3 here is CASSSGGEDQPQHF. The CDR3 DNA is TGTGCCAGCAGTTCTGGGGGGGAAGATCAGCCCCAGCATTTT.

This clonotype was counted at least ten times. The rearrangement uses TRBV4-1 and TRBJ2-2, with 10 bases identical to TRBD2. Trimming at V came to 1 base and at J to 1 base, leaving 3 bases not matched to a gene. The CDR3 contains 17 residues. Germline CDR1 MGHRA, CDR2 YSYEKL. CDR3 coding DNA: TGCGCCAGCAGCCAAGCGGGACTAGCGCGGAACACCGGGGAGCTGTTTTTT. As protein: CASSQAGLARNTGELFF.

The V gene is TRBV7-9, the J gene TRBJ1-2; D perhaps matches TRBD1 (6 bases). Per the germline V gene, CDR1 is SEHNR and CDR2 is FQNEAQ (reference sequence). This CDR3 spans 14 amino acids. Trimming stripped 3 bases from V and 5 bases from J, with 13 bases between. CDR3 in amino acids: CASSFSGVLYGYTF. CDR3 nucleotide sequence: TGTGCCAGCAGCTTCTCAGGGGTCCTTTATGGCTACACCTTC. Together with reference TRBV7-9 and TRBJ1-2, the CDR3 gives the full variable domain: DTGVSQNPRHKITKRGQNVTFRCDPISEHNRLYWYRQTLGQGPEFLTYFQNEAQLEKSRLLSDRFSAERPKGSFSTLEIQRTEQGDSAMYLCASSFSGVLYGYTFGSGTRLTVV.

Notes on this clonotype: A much larger clone sits a single nucleotide away, making a read error possible. The chain recombines TRBV7-9 with TRBJ1-2; D is uncertain. The CDR3 is 13 amino acids. The germline gives CDR1 SEHNR, CDR2 FQNEAQ (reference sequence). This chain's CDR3 is CASSLGTMSGCTF. CDR3 nucleotide sequence: TGTGCCAGCAGCTTAGGGACCATGAGTGGCTGCACCTTC.

This clonotype was observed a few times. The chain links TRBV19 to TRBJ2-2; 7 nucleotides agree with TRBD2. The CDR3 is made up of 15 amino acids. V shed 6 bases, J shed 2 bases, and the junction held 6 bases outside the gene matches. Per the germline V gene, CDR1 is LNHDA and CDR2 is SQIVND (reference sequence). CDR3 loop: CASSPGGVNTGELFF. CDR3 nucleotides: TGTGCCAGTAGCCCTGGGGGGGTCAACACCGGGGAGCTGTTTTTT.